The 27 T cell receptor beta chains below were found in one sample sequenced in a study of technical replicates of blood from a few donors (dated by TCRdb to 2017 to 2019). The library came from the immunoSEQ multiplex PCR assay. TCRdb took over this immuneACCESS table, retaining in-frame rearrangements with V and J assigned. Such tables are incomplete; in checked studies, under half of the missing clones stem from an unresolved V gene, and the remainder is unexplained. This sample holds approximately 80,000 clones; 89% were observed only once. About 0.38% of the sample lies in the top ten. Sequences were obtained from T cells isolated from PBMCs. Source of these receptors: a human donor in good health.

The rearrangement links TRBV29-1 to TRBJ1-2; 9 bases agree with TRBD1. The CDR3 extends over 12 amino acids. V gave up 6 bases and J gave up 8 bases; unmatched junction bases: 7. Germline CDR1 reads SQVTM; CDR2 reads ANQGSEA. The CDR3 region has the DNA TGCAGCGTGGAACAGGGGGCGGCCGGCTACACCTTC. Translated: CSVEQGAAGYTF. The variable domain in full, with the rest retrieved from reference TRBV29-1 and TRBJ1-2, is SAVISQKPSRDICQRGTSLTIQCQVDSQVTMMFWYRQQPGQSLTLIATANQGSEATYESGFVIDKFPISRPNLTFSTLTVSNMSPEDSSIYLCSVEQGAAGYTFGSGTRLTVV.

The CDR3 bases are TGTGCCAGCAGCTTTTTAAACATCGAGACCCAGTACTTC. Amino acids: CASSFLNIETQYF. The V call is TRBV5-4, the J call TRBJ2-5, with D uncertain. CDR1 and CDR2 from the germline V gene are SGHNT and YYREEE (reference sequence). The CDR3 has 13 residues. Trimming stripped 2 bases from V and 5 bases from J, with 10 bases between.

The rearrangement joins TRBV14 to TRBJ2-1; TRBD2 matches at 7 bases. V dropped 1 base and J dropped 8; count of bases not matched to a gene: 8. Looked up from germline, CDR1 is SGHDN and CDR2 is FVKESK. The CDR3 contains 15 residues. The chain's CDR3 is CASSQVGGLGDEQFF. CDR3 in DNA: TGTGCCAGCAGCCAAGTAGGCGGACTAGGCGATGAGCAGTTCTTC. The variable domain in full, completed from reference TRBV14 and TRBJ2-1, reads EAGVTQFPSHSVIEKGQTVTLRCDPISGHDNLYWYRRVMGKEIKFLLHFVKESKQDESGMPNNRFLAERTGGTYSTLKVQPAELEDSGVYFCASSQVGGLGDEQFFGPGTRLTVL.

This chain joins TRBV19 and TRBJ2-7, with TRBD1 matching 8 bases. Germline CDR1 reads LNHDA; CDR2 reads SQIVND (reference sequence). The CDR3 sequence is 16 residues long. V shed 4 bases and J 5 bases; nucleotides not matched to a gene: 13. As DNA, the CDR3 is TGTGCCAGTAGTAGACTAAAAACAGGGGGAAACCACGAGCAGTACTTC. Amino acids: CASSRLKTGGNHEQYF.

The CDR3 spells CASSFSFSHPTSGLDSYEQYF. CDR3 DNA sequence: TGTGCCAGCAGTTTCTCCTTTTCTCATCCGACTAGCGGCTTAGACTCCTACGAGCAGTACTTC. The V gene is TRBV28, the J gene TRBJ2-7; 9 nucleotides line up with TRBD2. This CDR3 spans 21 amino acids. V lost 3 bases, J lost 0 bases, and 21 bases stayed unmatched. CDR1 MDHEN and CDR2 SYDVKM come from the germline V gene. Full variable domain (remainder filled in from reference TRBV28 and TRBJ2-7): DVKVTQSSRYLVKRTGEKVFLECVQDMDHENMFWYRQDPGLGLRLIYFSYDVKMKEKGDIPEGYSVSREKKERFSLILESASTNQTSMYLCASSFSFSHPTSGLDSYEQYFGPGTRLTVT.

The chain links TRBV29-1 to TRBJ2-2; TRBD1 agrees at 10 bases. V shed 6 bases, J shed 4 bases, and the junction held 8 bases outside the gene matches. The CDR3 consists of 15 residues. From germline, CDR1 is SQVTM and CDR2 ANQGSEA. The CDR3 nucleotides read TGCAGCGTGGTAGGACAGGGGGAATTCACCGGGGAGCTGTTTTTT. This gives the protein CSVVGQGEFTGELFF.

The rearrangement joins TRBV6-1 to TRBJ1-2; maybe TRBD1 (5 bases). The CDR3 has 16 amino acids. In germline, CDR1 is MNHNS, CDR2 SASEGT. V lost 3 bases and J 0 bases, leaving 14 bases between the germline ends. Here the CDR3 DNA reads TGTGCCAGCAGTGACCCGCCCCAGGGTCCTAACTATGGCTACACCTTC. The encoded protein is CASSDPPQGPNYGYTF.

This rearrangement joins TRBV5-4 to TRBJ1-4; D is possibly TRBD1 (5 bases). Germline lookup yields CDR1 SGHNT and CDR2 YYREEE (reference sequence). This CDR3 contains 15 residues. V lost 1 base and J 8 bases, leaving 15 bases between the germline ends. CDR3 amino acids: CASSLSGGEGEKLFF. CDR3 sequence (DNA): TGTGCCAGCAGCTTGTCCGGGGGGGAAGGAGAAAAACTGTTTTTT.

This chain connects TRBV7-3 to TRBJ2-7; possible D gene TRBD1, 6 bases. V shed 4 bases and J shed 2 bases, with 15 bases lying between them. The CDR3 runs 15 residues. Germline CDR1 SGHTA, CDR2 FQGTGA. CDR3 region: CASSSRRGSTYEQYF. In DNA form, the CDR3 reads TGTGCCAGCAGCTCGCGCAGGGGCAGCACCTACGAGCAGTACTTC. The full variable domain, rest sourced from reference TRBV7-3 and TRBJ2-7, is GAGVSQTPSNKVTEKGKYVELRCDPISGHTALYWYRQSLGQGPEFLIYFQGTGAADDSGLPNDRFFAVRPEGSVSTLKIQRTERGDSAVYLCASSSRRGSTYEQYFGPGTRLTVT.

V and J are TRBV25-1 and TRBJ2-5, with 13 bases aligning to TRBD2. V shed 9 bases, J shed 9 bases, and the junction held 7 bases outside the gene matches. The CDR3 is 13 residues long. The germline CDR1 and CDR2 sequences are MGHDK and SYGVNS. The DNA of the CDR3 is TGTGCCAGTGGACTAGCGGGGGTCCCGGCCCAGTACTTC. This translates into CASGLAGVPAQYF. Together with reference TRBV25-1 and TRBJ2-5, the CDR3 gives the full variable domain: EADIYQTPRYLVIGTGKKITLECSQTMGHDKMYWYQQDPGMELHLIHYSYGVNSTEKGDLSSESTVSRIRTEHFPLTLESARPSHTSQYLCASGLAGVPAQYFGPGTRLLVL.

The V call is TRBV7-6, the J call TRBJ2-7; 10 nucleotides align to TRBD1. The trim removed 5 bases at V and 5 bases at J, leaving 12 bases unmatched. Germline CDR1 and CDR2: SGHVS and FNYEAQ. The CDR3 has 16 amino acids. CDR3 sequence reads: CASSLRPGTGVHEQYF. The CDR3 coding sequence is TGTGCCAGCAGCCTACGACCGGGGACAGGGGTTCACGAGCAGTACTTC.

Comment on this clone: Mismatch with germline at one junction end may stem from a read error. The chain has TRBV7-7 and TRBJ2-3, with 8 bases that match TRBD1. In germline, CDR1 is SSHAT, CDR2 FNYEAQ (reference sequence). The CDR3 has 15 amino acids. The CDR3 DNA reads TGTGCTAGCAGCTTAGGGCAGGGGGCCACAGATACGCAGTATTTT. It is translated as CASSLGQGATDTQYF.

V is TRBV10-2 and J is TRBJ2-7, with 7 bases lining up with TRBD1. J was trimmed by 2 bases and V by 11 bases; bases with no gene match: 3. Germline assignment: CDR1 WSHSY and CDR2 SAAADI. CDR3 size: 11 residues. This chain's CDR3 is CADGTAYEQYF. The CDR3 DNA follows: TGCGCCGACGGGACAGCCTACGAGCAGTACTTC.

The chain has TRBV19 and TRBJ1-1, with D unclear. Trimming stripped 7 bases from V and 3 bases from J, with 12 bases between. Per the germline V gene, CDR1 is LNHDA and CDR2 is SQIVND (reference sequence). This CDR3 has 13 residues. In DNA, the CDR3 is TGTGCCAGTAAGTCCCGAGGAGACACTGAAGCTTTCTTT. It yields the protein CASKSRGDTEAFF.

The table lists this clone with a count of one. This chain connects TRBV19 to TRBJ1-2; 10 bases align to TRBD1. The V gene end was trimmed by 4 bases and the J gene end by 7 bases; junction bases not matched to a gene: 0. In germline, CDR1 is LNHDA, CDR2 SQIVND (reference sequence). CDR3 length: 12 amino acids. CDR3 region: CASSRDRGGYTF. In DNA form, the CDR3 reads TGTGCCAGTAGTAGGGACAGGGGTGGCTACACCTTC.

The chain combines TRBV29-1 with TRBJ1-1; tentative D call: TRBD1 (6 bases). The V gene lost 7 bases and the J gene lost 5 bases, with 17 bases spanning the gap. CDR3 length: 13 residues. Per the germline V gene, CDR1 is SQVTM and CDR2 is ANQGSEA. The DNA of the CDR3 is TGCAGCGCCAGGACAGTTTCGGGAACTGAAGCTTTCTTT. Protein sequence: CSARTVSGTEAFF.

The CDR3 DNA is TGTGCCAGCAGCAACGTTAAGCTGACAGCGGGAGGTACAATGAAATACAATGAGCAGTTCTTC. This gives the protein CASSNVKLTAGGTMKYNEQFF. This sequence joins TRBV21-1 and TRBJ2-1; the DNA was not used to check the table's D call, TRBD2. TRBV21-1 corresponds to a pseudogene. The CDR3 is made up of 21 amino acids.

This sequence joins TRBV5-1 and TRBJ2-4, with a tentative D call TRBD1 (5 bases). The CDR3 covers 15 residues. Trimming took 0 bases from V and 4 from J, leaving 11 bases between them. Germline-derived CDR1 and CDR2 are SGHRS and YFSETQ. The DNA of the CDR3 is TGCGCCAGCAGCTTGGTAGATGGGGCAAAAAACATTCAGTACTTC. Translating gives CASSLVDGAKNIQYF.

This chain links TRBV5-6 with TRBJ2-5; tentative D call: TRBD2 (5 bases). V lost 7 bases and J 2 bases, leaving 15 bases between the germline ends. The length of the CDR3 is 14 residues. Per germline, CDR1 SGHDT and CDR2 YYEEEE. CDR3 protein: CASGVAGVQETQYF. CDR3 sequence (DNA): TGTGCCAGCGGGGTAGCCGGGGTACAAGAGACCCAGTACTTC. Combining the CDR3 with reference TRBV5-6 and TRBJ2-5 gives the whole variable domain DAGVTQSPTHLIKTRGQQVTLRCSPKSGHDTVSWYQQALGQGPQFIFQYYEEEERQRGNFPDRFSGHQFPNYSSELNVNALLLGDSALYLCASGVAGVQETQYFGPGTRLLVL.

The V call is TRBV19, the J call TRBJ1-1; possible D gene TRBD1, 5 bases. Germline CDR1 LNHDA, CDR2 SQIVND (reference sequence). The CDR3 spans 14 residues. Trimming took 8 bases from V and 0 from J, leaving 13 bases between them. The DNA for the CDR3 is TGTGCCAGTTCGACAGAAAGCATGAACACTGAAGCTTTCTTT. As protein: CASSTESMNTEAFF.

The rearrangement uses TRBV5-4 and TRBJ2-2; D not certain. CDR1 and CDR2 (germline): SGHNT, YYREEE (reference sequence). The CDR3 has 13 residues. The V and J ends lost 0 bases and 3 bases respectively, with 3 bases between them. In nucleotides, the CDR3 is TGTGCCAGCAGCTTGGCGTACACCGGGGAGCTGTTTTTT. This codes for CASSLAYTGELFF.

V usage is TRBV5-1 and J usage is TRBJ2-1, with TRBD2 matching 12 bases. The CDR3 consists of 16 residues. Per germline, CDR1 SGHRS and CDR2 YFSETQ. After removal of 4 bases from V and 6 bases from J, the junction contained 8 bases not matched to a gene. The CDR3, as DNA: TGCGCCAGCAGCCTGAGGTCTAGCGGGGGGGGCAATGAGCAGTTCTTC. Amino acids: CASSLRSSGGGNEQFF.

The gene calls are TRBV10-3 and TRBJ2-3; D is perhaps TRBD1 (6 bases). Germline values: CDR1 ENHRY, CDR2 SYGVKD. This CDR3 comprises 14 residues. Trimming pared 7 bases from V and 0 bases from J, leaving 11 bases between. The CDR3 region has the DNA TGTGCCATCAACCCGGGACAAAGCACAGATACGCAGTATTTT. Its protein is CAINPGQSTDTQYF.

The rearrangement uses TRBV6-1 and TRBJ2-7, with 8 bases lining up with TRBD2. The CDR3 runs 15 residues. Germline V gene data show CDR1 as MNHNS and CDR2 as SASEGT. After removal of 4 bases from V and 0 bases from J, the junction contained 5 bases not matched to a gene. Written as DNA, the CDR3 is TGTGCCAGCAGTGCCGAGCGGGGGAGCTCCTACGAGCAGTACTTC. Its translation is CASSAERGSSYEQYF.

This chain uses TRBV5-5 with TRBJ2-1; 11 bases are shared with TRBD2. Germline CDR1 is SGHKS and CDR2 is YYEKEE (reference sequence). The CDR3 spans 14 residues. Trimming cost V 1 base and J 9 bases; bases outside gene matches: 3. The CDR3 protein is CASSLYLAGGEQFF. The DNA for the CDR3 is TGTGCCAGCAGCTTGTATCTAGCGGGAGGTGAGCAGTTCTTC.

V gene TRBV5-1 combines with J gene TRBJ2-7, with a weak D call TRBD1 (6 bases). The CDR3 is 13 amino acids. Germline CDR1 reads SGHRS; CDR2 reads YFSETQ. Trimming stripped 4 bases from V and 6 bases from J, with 14 bases between. CDR3 nucleotide sequence: TGCGCCAGCAGCAACCGTCCAGGGGTCGAGCAGTACTTC. Translated: CASSNRPGVEQYF.

The chain combines TRBV11-3 with TRBJ2-7; D remains unclear. Germline CDR1 reads SGHNT; CDR2 reads YENEEA. Trimming removed 5 bases at V and 0 bases at J, with 5 bases between. CDR3 size: 12 residues. The CDR3 loop is CASSNRSYEQYF. The CDR3 region has the DNA TGTGCCAGCAGCAATCGCTCCTACGAGCAGTACTTC.